Reported below is one T cell receptor beta chain. Its antigen is currently unknown. The record originates from a study of cytomegalovirus exposure and HLA in healthy donors. Study at large: The approximately 110 validation repertoires were reported in a later analysis to have been generated on the same platform as the approximately 700 first-cohort repertoires. Study outcomes and limitations: In the 100 to 150 validation repertoires, under 95% of cluster scores exceeded 0, per a later analysis.

Sequencing used immunoSEQ multiplex PCR; TCRdb keeps in-frame clones, though not all of them. The table shows 230,000 or so clones, with 85% to 90% occurring only once. Sequenced material: PBMCs. This receptor was taken from a woman under 30 in good health and CMV-seronegative.

The DNA of the CDR3 is TGTGCCAGCAGCCTGACAGGGGAATTCTACGAGCAGTACTTC. This sequence encodes CASSLTGEFYEQYF. The chain links TRBV27 to TRBJ2-7; 8 nucleotides line up with TRBD1. Trimming removed 6 bases from V and 3 bases from J; junction bases left unmatched: 7. Per the germline V gene, CDR1 is MNHEY and CDR2 is SMNVEV (reference sequence). There are 14 residues in the CDR3.